This TCR beta chain was found in a study of blood T cell repertoires in COVID-19. Study overall: From the United States, Italy and Spain came samples of acute and convalescent COVID-19. PBMCs, B-cell-depleted T cells, or T cells provided the cDNA or gDNA that made up the material.

The CDR3 is 14 amino acids. Trimming stripped 0 bases from V and 2 bases from J, with 8 bases between. CDR1 is GTSNPN and CDR2 is SVGIG in the germline V gene (reference sequence). Authors' data handling: Amplification of reference gene primers provided the estimated nucleated cell counts. Using immunoSEQ multiplex PCR, the repertoire was profiled, and TCRdb retains in-frame clones only, with some absent. Clonal size and the V and J genes are those of that table, whereas D and trimming came from the DNA. This table holds some 46,000 clones, around 90% found once. What was sequenced was peripheral blood. The origin of this receptor is a man aged 50 to 60 with acute or convalescent COVID-19. The chain is built from TRBV30 and TRBJ1-5, with TRBD1 as a possible D gene (5 bases). CDR3 sequence: CAWSVSRGNQPQHF. The CDR3 DNA is TGTGCCTGGAGTGTCTCCAGGGGCAATCAGCCCCAGCATTTT.